Shown below are 20 T cell receptor beta chains from a single sample sequenced in a study of blood T cell repertoires in COVID-19. Assay used: immunoSEQ multiplex PCR; TCRdb lists only in-frame clones, some missing. Among 300,000 to 450,000 clones listed, more than 75% were seen once. Input material: PBMCs or T cells enriched from blood (not recorded which). The receptors here all came from a young woman who had recovered from COVID-19.

The chain joins TRBV25-1 to TRBJ2-1; 11 bases are a match to TRBD2. Germline CDR1 reads MGHDK; CDR2 reads SYGVNS. This CDR3 contains 18 residues. V was clipped by 7 bases and J by 0 bases; unmatched bases: 11. CDR3 in amino acids: CASTGLAGGWSSYNEQFF. CDR3 DNA sequence: TGTGCCAGCACCGGGCTAGCGGGGGGCTGGAGCTCCTACAATGAGCAGTTCTTC.

The rearrangement joins TRBV5-1 to TRBJ2-2, with no clear D. Germline CDR1 and CDR2: SGHRS and YFSETQ. V was shortened by 5 bases and J by 2 bases, with 13 bases between the two germline ends. This CDR3 contains 15 residues. The CDR3 here is CASRIHQSNTGELFF. The CDR3 region has the DNA TGCGCCAGCAGGATACACCAAAGTAACACCGGGGAGCTGTTTTTT. The whole variable domain, remainder taken from reference TRBV5-1 and TRBJ2-2, is KAGVTQTPRYLIKTRGQQVTLSCSPISGHRSVSWYQQTPGQGLQFLFEYFSETQRNKGNFPGRFSGRQFSNSRSEMNVSTLELGDSALYLCASRIHQSNTGELFFGEGSRLTVL.

The rearrangement uses TRBV7-2 and TRBJ2-7; TRBD2 aligns across 13 bases. Germline lookup yields CDR1 SGHTA and CDR2 FQGNSA. J lost 7 bases, V lost 5 bases, and 8 bases had no gene match. The CDR3 has 15 amino acids. CDR3 bases: TGTGCCAGCAGCCAGGGGGGACTAGCGGGGTCGGAGCAGTACTTC. Translating it yields CASSQGGLAGSEQYF.

V usage is TRBV7-9 and J usage is TRBJ2-1; 9 bases map to TRBD1. The CDR3 covers 15 residues. The germline V gene has CDR1 SEHNR and CDR2 FQNEAQ (reference sequence). After removal of 4 bases from V and 5 bases from J, the junction contained 6 bases not matched to a gene. The CDR3 DNA reads TGTGCCAGCAGCTCGAGGGGACAGGGAAACAATGAGCAGTTCTTC. Its translation: CASSSRGQGNNEQFF.

This chain joins TRBV28 and TRBJ1-2; 9 bases fit TRBD1. Germline CDR1 MDHEN, CDR2 SYDVKM. V shed 2 bases and J 4 bases; nucleotides not matched to a gene: 11. This CDR3 region has 17 residues. CDR3 in amino acids: CASSLDEAGQGSYGYTF. For the CDR3, the DNA is TGTGCCAGCAGTTTAGATGAGGCGGGACAGGGTAGCTATGGCTACACCTTC.

The chain uses TRBV4-3 and TRBJ1-6; D perhaps matches TRBD1 (6 bases). Germline V lookup: CDR1 LGHNA, CDR2 YSLEER. Trimming took 0 bases from V and 0 from J, leaving 18 bases between them. This CDR3 region has 20 residues. The CDR3 nucleotides are TGCGCCAGCAGCCAAGATTTGCCAGGGGTAAAGCACTCCTATAATTCACCCCTCCACTTT. As protein: CASSQDLPGVKHSYNSPLHF.

The chain recombines TRBV7-9 with TRBJ1-4, with 9 bases aligning to TRBD1. The V gene end was trimmed by 2 bases and the J gene end by 5 bases; junction bases not matched to a gene: 6. The CDR3 consists of 16 residues. CDR1 and CDR2 from the germline V gene are SEHNR and FQNEAQ (reference sequence). The CDR3 sequence is CASSLPAGTGNEKLFF. In DNA form, the CDR3 reads TGTGCCAGCAGCTTACCCGCCGGGACAGGGAATGAAAAACTGTTTTTT. The full variable domain, with the rest looked up from reference TRBV7-9 and TRBJ1-4, is DTGVSQNPRHKITKRGQNVTFRCDPISEHNRLYWYRQTLGQGPEFLTYFQNEAQLEKSRLLSDRFSAERPKGSFSTLEIQRTEQGDSAMYLCASSLPAGTGNEKLFFGSGTQLSVL.

The chain uses TRBV29-1 and TRBJ2-2; D uncertain. Germline lookup yields CDR1 SQVTM and CDR2 ANQGSEA. V was clipped by 2 bases and J by 3 bases, with 7 bases between them. This CDR3 comprises 13 residues. CDR3 in amino acids: CSVEFLYTGELFF. In DNA, the CDR3 is TGCAGCGTTGAATTCCTTTACACCGGGGAGCTGTTTTTT.

A single count supports this clone. The chain carries TRBV14 and TRBJ2-7, with D possibly matching TRBD2 (6 bases). Germline lookup yields CDR1 SGHDN and CDR2 FVKESK. The V and J ends lost 3 bases and 4 bases respectively, with 25 bases between them. The CDR3 extends over 18 amino acids. The CDR3 here is CASSQGEAVYRSPYEQYF. CDR3 nucleotides: TGTGCCAGCAGCCAGGGGGAGGCGGTGTACAGGTCCCCTTACGAGCAGTACTTC.

This chain connects TRBV30 to TRBJ1-1, with 7 bases fitting TRBD1. This CDR3 region has 13 residues. The germline V gene encodes CDR1 GTSNPN and CDR2 SVGIG (reference sequence). Losses at the gene ends were 5 bases for V and 4 bases for J; bases not matched to a gene: 7. This CDR3 is CAWAIGGGTEAFF. The CDR3 DNA sequence: TGTGCCTGGGCTATAGGGGGCGGCACTGAAGCTTTCTTT.

This clone came up once. The CDR3 here is CASSYSRLGLTEAFF. The DNA for the CDR3 is TGTGCCAGCAGTTACTCGAGGCTAGGCCTTACTGAAGCTTTCTTT. V and J are TRBV6-2 or TRBV6-3 and TRBJ1-1, with D unresolved. Between the trimmed V and J ends, which lost 0 bases and 5 bases, there was a span of 13 bases. The CDR3 loop spans 15 amino acids. The germline V gene has CDR1 MNHEY and CDR2 SVGEGT.

J is TRBJ1-1 and V is TRBV5-1; D unresolved. Germline-derived CDR1 and CDR2 are SGHRS and YFSETQ. Trimming left V 0 bases short and J 1 base short, with 10 bases between. The CDR3 length is 15 residues. The CDR3 DNA follows: TGCGCCAGCAGCTTGGGACCCGGCGGGAACACTGAAGCTTTCTTT. This translates into CASSLGPGGNTEAFF.

The chain carries TRBV4-2 and TRBJ2-7; a possible D gene is TRBD2 (5 bases). The CDR3 contains 15 residues. Trimming cost V 0 bases and J 7 bases, with 16 bases left between them. Germline CDR1 is LGHNA and CDR2 is YNFKEQ. CDR3 amino acids: CASSQDPEGLREQYF. CDR3 in DNA: TGTGCCAGCAGCCAAGATCCAGAGGGCCTCAGGGAGCAGTACTTC.

The chain couples TRBV10-3 to TRBJ2-2; D is perhaps TRBD1 (5 bases). The CDR3 consists of 14 residues. Germline lookup yields CDR1 ENHRY and CDR2 SYGVKD. The V and J ends lost 2 bases and 1 base respectively, with 5 bases between them. CDR3 region: CAISEQGNTGELFF. In DNA form, the CDR3 reads TGTGCCATCAGTGAGCAGGGGAACACCGGGGAGCTGTTTTTT.

The chain employs TRBV12-3 or TRBV12-4 and TRBJ2-7, with 7 bases fitting TRBD1. Trimming removed 5 bases from V and 4 bases from J; junction bases left unmatched: 2. CDR3 length: 12 residues. DNA for the CDR3: TGTGCCAGCAGTACAGGGGTGTACGAGCAGTACTTC. Its protein is CASSTGVYEQYF.

The chain recombines TRBV7-2 with TRBJ2-6, with TRBD1 matching 10 bases. This CDR3 comprises 19 residues. V was pared by 5 bases and J by 5 bases, with 15 bases of the junction left unmatched. CDR1 is SGHTA and CDR2 is FQGNSA in the germline V gene. The CDR3 sequence: CASSRRTPGQGRWANVLTF. CDR3 nucleotides: TGTGCCAGCAGCCGTAGGACCCCGGGACAGGGGCGCTGGGCCAACGTCCTGACTTTC.

The chain combines TRBV29-1 with TRBJ1-2; 8 bases fit TRBD1. Germline assignment: CDR1 SQVTM and CDR2 ANQGSEA. After removal of 7 bases from V and 5 bases from J, the junction contained 3 bases not matched to a gene. This CDR3 is 11 amino acids long. The CDR3 region is CSGRGHYGYTF. The CDR3 DNA is TGCAGCGGCAGGGGGCATTATGGCTACACCTTC.

The rearrangement links TRBV19 to TRBJ1-1, with 8 bases identical to TRBD1. The junction had 6 bases not matched to a gene; V was cut back by 6 bases and J by 0 bases. The germline V gene encodes CDR1 LNHDA and CDR2 SQIVND (reference sequence). This CDR3 has 15 amino acids. The CDR3 region is CASRNRQGLNTEAFF. The CDR3 DNA follows: TGTGCCAGTAGAAATCGACAGGGGTTGAACACTGAAGCTTTCTTT.

A few counts support this clone. The V and J genes are TRBV19 and TRBJ1-1; D possibly corresponds to TRBD1 (5 bases). This CDR3 is 13 amino acids long. V was pared by 7 bases and J by 4 bases, with 13 bases between. Germline values: CDR1 LNHDA, CDR2 SQIVND (reference sequence). The CDR3 sequence is CASKIWGGTEAFF. In nucleotides, the CDR3 is TGTGCCAGTAAGATCTGGGGGGGCACTGAAGCTTTCTTT.

The chain links TRBV19 to TRBJ1-5; maybe TRBD1 (6 bases). The CDR3 length is 16 residues. The V gene's germline CDR1 is LNHDA and CDR2 SQIVND (reference sequence). Trimming cost V 3 bases and J 2 bases, with 14 bases left between them. DNA of the CDR3: TGTGCCAGTAGTATCGGGGGGGGGCCGGGCAATCAGCCCCAGCATTTT. It translates to CASSIGGGPGNQPQHF.